These 14 T cell receptor beta chains came from one sample sequenced in a study of shared clonotypes between healthy human individuals. The table came from immunoSEQ multiplex PCR; TCRdb's copy has only in-frame clones and leaves some out. Of a few million clones listed, over 90% were seen once; the top ten hold 0.39%. The sequencing sample was made of naive CD4+ T cells from PBMCs. The subset denotes: CD45RA+ positively selected. The receptors were gathered from a man younger than 35 in good health. Some clones in this sample may be carry-over from other donors' samples.

This sequence joins TRBV28 and TRBJ1-2, with D tentatively TRBD1 (5 bases). The germline V and J ends were trimmed by 0 bases and 4 bases, with 12 bases remaining between them. CDR3 length equals 15 residues. CDR1 MDHEN and CDR2 SYDVKM come from the germline V gene. CDR3 loop: CASSLWGLAGYGYTF. The CDR3 DNA is TGTGCCAGCAGTTTATGGGGGCTGGCGGGCTATGGCTACACCTTC.

The genes are TRBV27 and TRBJ1-2; 7 positions agree with TRBD1. Losses at the gene ends were 3 bases for V and 1 base for J; bases not matched to a gene: 11. Germline values: CDR1 MNHEY, CDR2 SMNVEV (reference sequence). The CDR3 length is 17 residues. DNA of the CDR3: TGTGCCAGCAGTTTCCTAAGGACAGGAGAGATTAACTATGGCTACACCTTC. Amino acids: CASSFLRTGEINYGYTF.

This chain joins TRBV19 and TRBJ2-3, with D possibly being TRBD1 (5 bases). CDR3 length: 15 amino acids. Germline V gene sequence: CDR1 LNHDA, CDR2 SQIVND (reference sequence). The V gene lost 5 bases and the J gene lost 6 bases, with 18 bases spanning the gap. The CDR3 loop is CASSPLTAPRDTQYF. DNA for the CDR3: TGTGCCAGTAGTCCGCTGACAGCCCCGCGGGATACGCAGTATTTT.

This chain joins TRBV6-1 and TRBJ2-7; tentatively, D is TRBD2 (7 bases). V gave up 3 bases and J gave up 4 bases, with 19 bases separating them. CDR3 length: 16 residues. Germline assignment: CDR1 MNHNS and CDR2 SASEGT. The CDR3 spells CASSDSHLGGAYEQYF. CDR3 sequence (DNA): TGTGCCAGCAGTGATTCTCATCTAGGGGGGGCTTACGAGCAGTACTTC.

This clone came up once. The rearrangement links TRBV7-7 to TRBJ2-7; no reliable D call. This CDR3 is 13 amino acids long. Trimming shortened V by 3 bases and J by 2 bases, and 8 bases separated the two germline ends. Germline lookup yields CDR1 SSHAT and CDR2 FNYEAQ (reference sequence). This chain's CDR3 is CASSFNSAYEQYF. The CDR3 DNA follows: TGTGCCAGCAGCTTCAACTCCGCCTACGAGCAGTACTTC.

This clone was counted a single time. V and J are TRBV5-6 and TRBJ1-2, with D maybe TRBD1 (6 bases). Germline-derived CDR1 and CDR2 are SGHDT and YYEEEE. With 4 bases removed from V and 7 bases from J, the gap between germline ends came to 14 bases. The CDR3 consists of 13 residues. CDR3 residues: CASSPDRLGGYTF. In DNA form, the CDR3 reads TGTGCCAGCAGCCCCGACAGGTTAGGTGGCTACACCTTC.

This rearrangement joins TRBV6-1 to TRBJ1-5, with 8 bases that match TRBD1. The CDR3 is 15 residues long. From germline, CDR1 is MNHNS and CDR2 SASEGT. The V and J ends lost 6 bases and 5 bases, in that order; junction bases with no gene match: 9. CDR3 sequence: CASSPRGQADQPQHF. The CDR3 bases are TGTGCCAGCAGCCCCAGGGGGCAGGCCGATCAGCCCCAGCATTTT.

The chain is built from TRBV6-1 and TRBJ1-1; no firm D call. Germline CDR1 reads MNHNS; CDR2 reads SASEGT. Deletions cut 7 bases from V and 4 bases from J, with 19 bases between. The CDR3 has 15 amino acids. The CDR3 reads CASTAGLSGSTEAFF. In DNA form, the CDR3 reads TGTGCCAGCACTGCGGGGTTGAGCGGTAGCACTGAAGCTTTCTTT.

The CDR3 coding sequence is TGTGCCAGCTCAGCGGGACTAGCGGCCGGGGGAGAGACCCAGTACTTC. Encoded protein: CASSAGLAAGGETQYF. The chain combines TRBV18 with TRBJ2-5, with 11 bases matching TRBD2. This CDR3 is 16 amino acids long. Germline-derived CDR1 and CDR2 are KGHSH and LQKENI. The junction had 9 bases not matched to a gene; V was cut back by 5 bases and J by 4 bases.

The V and J genes are TRBV5-1 and TRBJ2-7; D perhaps matches TRBD2 (6 bases). The CDR3 consists of 19 residues. Trimming removed 0 bases at V and 6 bases at J, with 28 bases between. Per the germline V gene, CDR1 is SGHRS and CDR2 is YFSETQ. The CDR3 coding sequence is TGCGCCAGCAGCTTGGGTACTTGGGTGGCGGGAAGGGAAATCGGCGAGCAGTACTTC. Translating it yields CASSLGTWVAGREIGEQYF. Drawing the rest from reference TRBV5-1 and TRBJ2-7, the complete variable domain is KAGVTQTPRYLIKTRGQQVTLSCSPISGHRSVSWYQQTPGQGLQFLFEYFSETQRNKGNFPGRFSGRQFSNSRSEMNVSTLELGDSALYLCASSLGTWVAGREIGEQYFGPGTRLTVT.

This chain joins TRBV5-1 and TRBJ2-2; no clear D gene. CDR1 is SGHRS and CDR2 is YFSETQ in the germline V gene. V gave up 4 bases and J gave up 5 bases, with 15 bases separating them. The CDR3 totals 15 residues. The CDR3 DNA sequence: TGCGCCAGCAGCACGACGGTAATTGGTACCGGGGAGCTGTTTTTT. It translates to CASSTTVIGTGELFF. Drawing the rest from reference TRBV5-1 and TRBJ2-2, the complete variable domain is KAGVTQTPRYLIKTRGQQVTLSCSPISGHRSVSWYQQTPGQGLQFLFEYFSETQRNKGNFPGRFSGRQFSNSRSEMNVSTLELGDSALYLCASSTTVIGTGELFFGEGSRLTVL.

The chain carries TRBV19 and TRBJ2-1; 8 bases align to TRBD2. The CDR3 sequence is 12 residues long. Germline assignment: CDR1 LNHDA and CDR2 SQIVND (reference sequence). In DNA form, the CDR3 reads TGTGCATCAGGACTAGCTTACAATGAGCAGTTCTTC. Translated, it gives CASGLAYNEQFF.

Here the CDR3 reads CASSGRKSEQFF. CDR3 DNA sequence: TGTGCCAGCAGTGGCCGGAAGAGTGAGCAGTTCTTC. The chain uses TRBV28 and TRBJ2-1; D unresolved. This CDR3 is built from 12 residues. Trimming took off 5 bases at V and 9 bases at J, with 11 bases between the two ends. Germline V lookup: CDR1 MDHEN, CDR2 SYDVKM.

The V call is TRBV27, the J call TRBJ2-2; D remains unclear. The CDR3 totals 13 residues. V lost 6 bases to trimming and J lost 8 bases, with 13 bases between them. Germline lookup yields CDR1 MNHEY and CDR2 SMNVEV (reference sequence). The CDR3 loop is CASSEVWGGELFF. DNA for the CDR3: TGTGCCAGCAGCGAAGTATGGGGAGGGGAGCTGTTTTTT.